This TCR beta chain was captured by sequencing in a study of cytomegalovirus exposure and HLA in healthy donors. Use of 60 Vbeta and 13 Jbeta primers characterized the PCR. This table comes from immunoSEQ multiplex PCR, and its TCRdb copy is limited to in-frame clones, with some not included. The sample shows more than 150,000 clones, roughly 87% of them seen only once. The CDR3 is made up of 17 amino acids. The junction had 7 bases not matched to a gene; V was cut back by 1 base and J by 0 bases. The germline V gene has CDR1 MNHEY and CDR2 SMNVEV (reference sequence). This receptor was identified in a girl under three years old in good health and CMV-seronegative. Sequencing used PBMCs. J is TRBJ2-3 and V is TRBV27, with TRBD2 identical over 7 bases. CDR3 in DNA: TGTGCCAGCAGTTTATTCCGGCTAGCGGCTAGCACAGATACGCAGTATTTT. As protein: CASSLFRLAASTDTQYF.